The 20 T cell receptor beta chains below all came from one sample that was sequenced in a study of blood T cell repertoires in COVID-19. The table came from immunoSEQ multiplex PCR; TCRdb's copy has only in-frame clones and leaves some out. In the table there are over 350,000 clones, 90% to 95% of which are singletons. Sequencing was carried out using PBMCs or T cells enriched from blood (not recorded which). These receptors were obtained from a woman in her thirties or forties who had been exposed to COVID-19.

The chain recombines TRBV11-2 with TRBJ1-1; the D gene is possibly TRBD1 (6 bases). Germline CDR1 SGHAT, CDR2 FQNNGV. The V end was cut by 5 bases, the J end by 3 bases, with 16 bases between. The length of the CDR3 is 15 residues. The CDR3 loop reads CASSPTPRQDTEAFF. For the CDR3, the DNA is TGTGCCAGCAGCCCCACCCCAAGACAGGACACTGAAGCTTTCTTT.

The sample holds a few counts of this clone. The V gene is TRBV18, the J gene TRBJ1-5, with D perhaps matching TRBD1 (5 bases). The germline CDR1 and CDR2 sequences are KGHSH and LQKENI. V shed 5 bases and J shed 6 bases, with 11 bases lying between them. This CDR3 contains 13 residues. The CDR3 here is CASSAGTLQPQHF. CDR3 bases: TGTGCCAGCTCAGCCGGGACTCTTCAGCCCCAGCATTTT.

This clone was observed once. V and J are TRBV29-1 and TRBJ2-1; D remains unclear. V was cut by 4 bases and J by 4 bases, with 2 bases left in between. Germline V gene data show CDR1 as SQVTM and CDR2 as ANQGSEA. CDR3 length equals 10 residues. CDR3 sequence: CSVAYNEQFF. Written as DNA, the CDR3 is TGCAGCGTTGCTTACAATGAGCAGTTCTTC.

On this clone: This likely comes from a read error, as the CDR3 has no conserved phenylalanine or tryptophan at its end. The chain combines TRBV7-6 with TRBJ2-7; D might be TRBD1 (6 bases). In germline, CDR1 is SGHVS, CDR2 FNYEAQ. The CDR3 extends over 12 amino acids. The germline V and J ends were trimmed by 5 bases and 4 bases, with 9 bases remaining between them. The CDR3 sequence is CASSPGTYEQYL. CDR3 sequence (DNA): TGTGCCAGCAGCCCTGGGACATACGAGCAGTACCTC.

This chain connects TRBV7-9 to TRBJ1-3, with 8 bases identical to TRBD1. The CDR3 has 14 residues. The V segment lost 5 bases and the J segment 5 bases; nucleotides outside the gene matches: 5. Per germline, CDR1 SEHNR and CDR2 FQNEAQ (reference sequence). CDR3 nucleotides: TGTGCCAGCAGCGTCGGACAGGGCAGAAACACCATATATTTT. This encodes CASSVGQGRNTIYF.

The chain joins TRBV5-4 to TRBJ1-2; D remains ambiguous. Trimming removed 0 bases at V and 11 bases at J, with 11 bases between. Germline V CDR1 and CDR2: SGHNT, YYREEE (reference sequence). CDR3 length equals 12 residues. CDR3 loop: CASSLGLTGYTF. CDR3 nucleotides: TGTGCCAGCAGCTTGGGATTAACGGGGTACACCTTC.

V and J are TRBV9 and TRBJ2-5; 8 positions agree with TRBD2. Germline CDR1 SGDLS, CDR2 YYNGEE. The V segment lost 4 bases and the J segment 5 bases; nucleotides outside the gene matches: 10. The CDR3 totals 15 residues. The CDR3 DNA is TGTGCCAGCAGCTTACGGGGGGGCACTGCGGAGACCCAGTACTTC. Translating gives CASSLRGGTAETQYF.

V usage is TRBV10-3 and J usage is TRBJ2-7, with D hard to call. Germline loops: CDR1 ENHRY, CDR2 SYGVKD. Trimming shortened V by 2 bases and J by 3 bases, and 5 bases separated the two germline ends. The CDR3 sequence is 12 residues long. This chain's CDR3 is CAISEPNYEQYF. CDR3 DNA: TGTGCCATCAGTGAGCCCAACTACGAGCAGTACTTC.

V gene TRBV29-1 combines with J gene TRBJ1-2; D possibly corresponds to TRBD1 (5 bases). Trimming left V 6 bases short and J 8 bases short, with 13 bases between. The V gene's germline CDR1 is SQVTM and CDR2 ANQGSEA. There are 11 residues in the CDR3. In DNA, the CDR3 is TGCAGCGTCGTGGGGGGGGTAGGCTACACCTTC. It translates to CSVVGGVGYTF.

CDR3 bases: TGCGCCAGCAGCCAAGACAAGGGGAGGGGCAATTCACCCCTCCACTTT. Translation gives CASSQDKGRGNSPLHF. The J gene is TRBJ1-6, the V gene TRBV4-1, with D maybe TRBD1 (5 bases). V was cut by 0 bases and J by 7 bases, with 13 bases left in between. The CDR3 has 16 residues. Germline-derived CDR1 and CDR2 are MGHRA and YSYEKL.

The chain employs TRBV2 and TRBJ1-1; TRBD1 matches 9 bases. V lost 6 bases and J lost 4; bases outside the gene matches: 6. Germline V gene sequence: CDR1 SNHLY, CDR2 FYNNEI. CDR3 length equals 14 residues. Written as DNA, the CDR3 is TGTGCCAGCAGGTGGGGACAGGGAATCACTGAAGCTTTCTTT. Encoded protein: CASRWGQGITEAFF.

The chain links TRBV15 to TRBJ2-1; TRBD1 is a possible D gene (6 bases). The CDR3 has 15 amino acids. The germline CDR1 and CDR2 sequences are LNHNV and YYDKDF (reference sequence). The ends were cut back, 3 bases at V and 0 bases at J, with 9 bases in the middle. DNA for the CDR3: TGTGCCACCAGCAGGAGGACAGTCTCCTACAATGAGCAGTTCTTC. Translation: CATSRRTVSYNEQFF.

The chain employs TRBV6-5 and TRBJ1-2; 9 nucleotides line up with TRBD1. Looked up from germline, CDR1 is MNHEY and CDR2 is SVGAGI. This CDR3 has 13 amino acids. V was clipped by 8 bases and J by 5 bases; unmatched bases: 6. The CDR3 here is CASSTGGPYGYTF. The DNA of the CDR3 is TGTGCCAGCTCGACAGGGGGTCCGTATGGCTACACCTTC.

This clone has just a few counts. This sequence joins TRBV27 and TRBJ2-1; the D gene is possibly TRBD2 (6 bases). V was shortened by 2 bases and J by 6 bases, with 11 bases between the two germline ends. From germline, CDR1 is MNHEY and CDR2 SMNVEV (reference sequence). The CDR3 runs 14 residues. The CDR3 reads CASSLVAAANEQFF. The CDR3 bases are TGTGCCAGCAGTTTAGTAGCGGCCGCCAATGAGCAGTTCTTC.

CDR3 in amino acids: CASSRRAGSGVVAGYTF. DNA of the CDR3: TGTGCCAGCAGCCGGAGGGCAGGGTCGGGGGTAGTCGCCGGCTACACCTTC. This chain joins TRBV14 and TRBJ1-2, with TRBD1 as a possible D gene (5 bases). The CDR3 extends over 17 amino acids. The ends were cut back, 4 bases at V and 8 bases at J, with 26 bases in the middle. The V gene's germline CDR1 is SGHDN and CDR2 FVKESK.

The rearrangement links TRBV25-1 to TRBJ1-2; D gene uncertain. The CDR3 consists of 14 residues. Trimming cost V 5 bases and J 7 bases, with 17 bases left between them. Germline values: CDR1 MGHDK, CDR2 SYGVNS. Here the CDR3 DNA reads TGTGCCAGCAGTCCGGGAGGAGGCACCCTTGGCTACACCTTC. Its protein is CASSPGGGTLGYTF.

This clone occurred once. The rearrangement links TRBV21-1 to TRBJ1-2. TRBV21-1 is noted as a pseudogene. The CDR3 loop spans 15 amino acids. The CDR3 region is CASSVWRQSNYGYTF. The CDR3 nucleotides are TGTGCCAGCAGCGTCTGGCGGCAGAGTAACTATGGCTACACCTTC.

The chain carries TRBV7-8 and TRBJ2-3; 10 bases map to TRBD2. CDR1 and CDR2 (germline): SGHVS, FQNEAQ. V was pared by 4 bases and J by 4 bases, with 8 bases of the junction left unmatched. The CDR3 extends over 16 amino acids. Here the CDR3 DNA reads TGTGCCAGCAGCTCGGGAAGCGGGGGGGCGGCAGATACGCAGTATTTT. Its protein is CASSSGSGGAADTQYF.

Here the CDR3 reads CASSPGLGKETQYF. DNA for the CDR3: TGTGCCAGCTCACCAGGTCTAGGAAAAGAGACCCAGTACTTC. The genes are TRBV18 and TRBJ2-5; no clear D gene. The V and J ends lost 2 bases and 3 bases respectively, with 10 bases between them. CDR3 length: 14 residues. Germline CDR1 reads KGHSH; CDR2 reads LQKENI.

This clone has a single count. V is TRBV2 and J is TRBJ1-6, with D perhaps matching TRBD1 (6 bases). The length of the CDR3 is 13 residues. Trimming cost V 10 bases and J 10 bases, with 17 bases left between them. Germline CDR1 SNHLY, CDR2 FYNNEI. This CDR3 reads CATSLRGNSPLHF. CDR3 bases: TGTGCCACCTCGCTCAGGGGAAACTCACCCCTCCACTTT.